What follows are 3 T cell receptor beta chains derived from one specimen sequenced in a study of T-cell memory formation after mild COVID-19. MiXCR was run by TCRdb on the 5' RACE reads, yielding one entry per CDR3 protein. The profile shows over 450,000 distinct CDR3 sequences, 20% of them singletons. Sequencing input: PBMCs or a T cell subset sorted from them (not recorded which). The receptors shown here come from an adult woman who had mild COVID-19 (a few samples of this study predate the infection). Cell type and time point are not known.

This chain uses TRBV6-5 with TRBJ1-5; D is undetermined. Germline CDR1 and CDR2: MNHEY and SVGAGI. This CDR3 is 14 amino acids long. V was shortened by 2 bases and J by 1 base, with 6 bases between the two germline ends. The CDR3 region is CASSYGRSNQPQHF. The CDR3 DNA is TGTGCCAGCAGTTACGGCAGGAGCAATCAGCCCCAGCATTTT.

The chain uses TRBV12-3 or TRBV12-4 and TRBJ2-1; 10 bases are a match to TRBD1. Trimming cost V 6 bases and J 8 bases; bases outside gene matches: 10. This CDR3 spans 15 amino acids. The CDR3 here is CASSPGQGWEYEQFF. CDR3 bases: TGTGCCAGCAGCCCGGGACAGGGGTGGGAGTATGAGCAGTTCTTC.

This clonotype appeared a few times. This chain links TRBV15 with TRBJ1-6; D unresolved. Per germline, CDR1 LNHNV and CDR2 YYDKDF (reference sequence). The CDR3 runs to 18 residues. V was clipped by 3 bases and J by 5 bases, with 20 bases between them. The CDR3 here is CATSRDYLGRIDNSPLHF. The CDR3 bases are TGTGCCACCAGCAGGGACTATTTAGGGAGGATCGATAATTCACCCCTCCACTTT.